The 29 T cell receptor beta chains listed next were all sequenced from one sample in a study of graft-versus-host responses after intestinal transplantation. The table came from immunoSEQ multiplex PCR; TCRdb's copy has only in-frame clones and leaves some out. The sample shows about 11,000 clones, roughly 30% of them seen only once. Specimen: alloreactive CD4+ T cells from a mixed lymphocyte reaction culture, collected before transplantation. Subset specified: CFSE-low proliferating T cells sorted from roughly 6-day pre-transplant mixed lymphocyte reaction (GvH or HvG direction). The receptors were gathered from a human patient who was an organ donor for intestinal transplantation.

The chain combines TRBV27 with TRBJ1-4; possibly TRBD1 for D (5 bases). Germline V lookup: CDR1 MNHEY, CDR2 SMNVEV (reference sequence). V gave up 6 bases and J gave up 0 bases, with 17 bases separating them. This CDR3 spans 17 amino acids. The CDR3, as DNA: TGTGCCAGCAGCCCTCCGGGACTGACAGCAACTAATGAAAAACTGTTTTTT. Translation: CASSPPGLTATNEKLFF.

This chain joins TRBV7-9 and TRBJ2-5, with a tentative D call TRBD2 (6 bases). Matching the DNA end better, TRBJ2-7 makes the J call doubtful. Germline V gene sequence: CDR1 SEHNR, CDR2 FQNEAQ (reference sequence). The CDR3 totals 14 residues. CDR3 in DNA: TGTGCCAGCGGATGGAGCGGGTGGAACTACGAGCAGTACTTC. Residues: CASGWSGWNYEQYF.

This rearrangement joins TRBV12-5 to TRBJ1-2; TRBD1 is a possible D gene (6 bases). The CDR3 is 12 amino acids. V was pared by 1 base and J by 7 bases, with 7 bases between. Germline V gene data show CDR1 as LGHNT and CDR2 as FRNRAP. The CDR3 spells CASGLDRVGYTF. CDR3 DNA sequence: TGTGCTAGTGGTTTGGACAGGGTTGGCTACACCTTC.

The gene calls are TRBV5-1 and TRBJ2-2, with D possibly TRBD1 on 6 matching bases. The V and J ends lost 5 bases and 6 bases respectively, with 11 bases between them. CDR1 SGHRS and CDR2 YFSETQ come from the germline V gene. The CDR3 has 13 residues. In nucleotides, the CDR3 is TGCGCCAGCAGGGAACAGGGACCCGGGGAGCTGTTTTTT. Protein product: CASREQGPGELFF.

The chain recombines TRBV4-3 with TRBJ2-3; perhaps TRBD1 as D (6 bases). The CDR3 is 17 residues long. Germline lookup yields CDR1 LGHNA and CDR2 YSLEER. V lost 4 bases, J lost 0 bases, and 17 bases lay in between. In nucleotides, the CDR3 is TGCGCCAGCAGCCCCGCGAGGACAGACTCTAGCACAGATACGCAGTATTTT. This sequence encodes CASSPARTDSSTDTQYF.

This clone was detected only a few times. The chain carries TRBV4-2 and TRBJ2-2; D might be TRBD2 (6 bases). The germline CDR1 and CDR2 sequences are LGHNA and YNFKEQ. The CDR3 totals 18 residues. V lost 2 bases and J 6 bases, leaving 22 bases between the germline ends. The CDR3 region has the DNA TGTGCCAGCAGCCAAAGGACCTCGGGACTCTCCGGGGCCGGGGAGCTGTTTTTT. It codes for CASSQRTSGLSGAGELFF.

This clone was counted only a few times. This chain links TRBV6-5 with TRBJ1-2; no definite D call. CDR3 length: 13 amino acids. The germline gives CDR1 MNHEY, CDR2 SVGAGI. With 0 bases removed from V and 5 bases from J, the gap between germline ends came to 7 bases. CDR3 sequence reads: CASSYSSIYGYTF. The DNA for the CDR3 is TGTGCCAGCAGTTACTCAAGCATTTATGGCTACACCTTC.

This clone was seen more than once but under ten times. This chain uses TRBV7-3 with TRBJ2-7, with D possibly TRBD1 on 6 matching bases. Trimming removed 5 bases at V and 4 bases at J, with 12 bases between. The CDR3 is 13 amino acids. Germline values: CDR1 SGHTA, CDR2 FQGTGA. CDR3 coding DNA: TGTGCCAGCAGCCCCTCAGGGGTGTACGAGCAGTACTTC. It yields the protein CASSPSGVYEQYF.

This clone was recorded only once. This chain links TRBV29-1 with TRBJ2-7, with 7 bases matching TRBD1. Germline CDR1 is SQVTM and CDR2 is ANQGSEA. Trimming removed 6 bases from V and 3 bases from J; junction bases left unmatched: 14. This CDR3 is built from 15 residues. The CDR3: CSVDDSGTAVYEQYF. DNA of the CDR3: TGCAGCGTGGACGACTCCGGGACAGCAGTCTACGAGCAGTACTTC.

Judged by abundance, this clone is medium-sized. At one boundary the junction diverges from the germline segment, which might be a read error. The rearrangement links TRBV19 to TRBJ1-1; D is unclear. The CDR3 is 14 residues long. Per germline, CDR1 LNHDA and CDR2 SQIVND (reference sequence). DNA of the CDR3: TGTGCCAGTAGTTTAGACATCATGAACACTGAAGCTTTCTTT. Translating it yields CASSLDIMNTEAFF. The entire variable domain, with the rest obtained from reference TRBV19 and TRBJ1-1, is as follows: DGGITQSPKYLFRKEGQNVTLSCEQNLNHDAMYWYRQDPGQGLRLIYYSQIVNDFQKGDIAEGYSVSREKKESFPLTVTSAQKNPTAFYLCASSLDIMNTEAFFGQGTRLTVV.

The chain uses TRBV9 and TRBJ2-5, with D possibly matching TRBD1 (6 bases). The germline CDR1 and CDR2 sequences are SGDLS and YYNGEE. The CDR3 totals 15 residues. Trimming removed 3 bases at V and 5 bases at J, with 17 bases between. This CDR3 is CASSAGYTGWETQYF. Here the CDR3 DNA reads TGTGCCAGCAGCGCCGGCTACACAGGGTGGGAGACCCAGTACTTC.

This clone appeared a few times. J is TRBJ2-1 and V is TRBV7-2; 11 bases line up with TRBD2. Unmatched junction bases numbered 9, after V lost 2 bases and J lost 6 bases. The CDR3 extends over 17 amino acids. Germline V CDR1 and CDR2: SGHTA, FQGNSA. The DNA of the CDR3 is TGTGCCAGCAGCTTAATACCGATAGCGGGGGGGGTCAATGAGCAGTTCTTC. Protein: CASSLIPIAGGVNEQFF. Looking up the rest from reference TRBV7-2 and TRBJ2-1 gives the full variable domain: GAGVSQSPSNKVTEKGKDVELRCDPISGHTALYWYRQSLGQGLEFLIYFQGNSAPDKSGLPSDRFSAERTGGSVSTLTIQRTQQEDSAVYLCASSLIPIAGGVNEQFFGPGTRLTVL.

The chain couples TRBV4-3 to TRBJ1-6; D is perhaps TRBD1 (5 bases). The CDR3 totals 16 residues. Germline loops: CDR1 LGHNA, CDR2 YSLEER. Trimming took off 0 bases at V and 8 bases at J, with 14 bases between the two ends. CDR3 DNA: TGCGCCAGCAGCCAAGAGGGGCCAGGGATCCATTCACCCCTCCACTTT. Protein: CASSQEGPGIHSPLHF.

This sequence joins TRBV6-1 and TRBJ2-7; D may be TRBD2 (6 bases). The germline gives CDR1 MNHNS, CDR2 SASEGT. The length of the CDR3 is 16 residues. Trimming removed 0 bases at V and 3 bases at J, with 15 bases between. This CDR3 reads CASSEALGGGGYEQYF. Here the CDR3 DNA reads TGTGCCAGCAGTGAAGCGTTGGGGGGAGGAGGCTACGAGCAGTACTTC.

The chain combines TRBV27 with TRBJ1-2; 8 bases align to TRBD1. Germline V gives CDR1 MNHEY, CDR2 SMNVEV (reference sequence). This CDR3 contains 15 residues. V lost 4 bases to trimming and J lost 4 bases; unmatched junction nucleotides: 8. CDR3 residues: CASSSQRQGTYGYTF. As DNA, the CDR3 is TGTGCCAGCAGTTCGCAAAGACAGGGGACCTATGGCTACACCTTC.

The chain has TRBV4-2 and TRBJ2-7, with D possibly TRBD2 on 5 matching bases. Germline V gene data show CDR1 as LGHNA and CDR2 as YNFKEQ. This CDR3 contains 17 residues. Trimming stripped 0 bases from V and 2 bases from J, with 17 bases between. The chain's CDR3 is CASSQDPGGAQTYEQYF. In DNA form, the CDR3 reads TGTGCCAGCAGCCAAGATCCTGGAGGAGCACAGACCTACGAGCAGTACTTC.

This chain uses TRBV19 with TRBJ2-3; possibly TRBD1 for D (5 bases). The CDR3 runs to 14 residues. Germline assignment: CDR1 LNHDA and CDR2 SQIVND (reference sequence). Trimming removed 6 bases at V and 4 bases at J, with 14 bases between. The CDR3 DNA reads TGTGCCAGTAGCCCCCGAGAGACAGCAGATACGCAGTATTTT. It specifies CASSPRETADTQYF.

Here the CDR3 reads CASSRQGGNTEAFF. CDR3 bases: TGCGCCAGCAGCCGACAGGGCGGGAACACTGAAGCTTTCTTT. This sequence joins TRBV5-1 and TRBJ1-1, with 7 bases identical to TRBD1. Per the germline V gene, CDR1 is SGHRS and CDR2 is YFSETQ. CDR3 length equals 14 residues. V lost 4 bases and J lost 1; bases outside the gene matches: 4.

V is TRBV5-4 and J is TRBJ1-2, with a possible D match to TRBD1 (5 bases). Germline V gives CDR1 SGHNT, CDR2 YYREEE (reference sequence). The CDR3 is 14 amino acids. The ends were cut back, 0 bases at V and 4 bases at J, with 10 bases in the middle. The CDR3 bases are TGTGCCAGCAGCTTGGGGGGCGTCACCTATGGCTACACCTTC. Protein product: CASSLGGVTYGYTF.

The chain uses TRBV5-1 and TRBJ2-7; 8 nucleotides agree with TRBD1. Germline V CDR1 and CDR2: SGHRS, YFSETQ. After removal of 4 bases from V and 2 bases from J, the junction contained 5 bases not matched to a gene. The CDR3 sequence is 14 residues long. CDR3 DNA sequence: TGCGCCAGCAGCACGGGACAGGCAGCCTACGAGCAGTACTTC. As protein: CASSTGQAAYEQYF.

V is TRBV5-4 and J is TRBJ2-2, with 8 bases that match TRBD2. Germline values: CDR1 SGHNT, CDR2 YYREEE (reference sequence). The CDR3 covers 15 residues. The J segment lost 4 bases and the V segment lost 4 bases, leaving 6 bases of the junction unmatched. The CDR3 nucleotides are TGTGCCAGCAGCGCGGGGGGCACGGCCACCGGGGAGCTGTTTTTT. Translating it yields CASSAGGTATGELFF. Drawing the rest from reference TRBV5-4 and TRBJ2-2, the complete variable domain is ETGVTQSPTHLIKTRGQQVTLRCSSQSGHNTVSWYQQALGQGPQFIFQYYREEENGRGNFPPRFSGLQFPNYSSELNVNALELDDSALYLCASSAGGTATGELFFGEGSRLTVL.

The chain uses TRBV18 and TRBJ1-2; possibly TRBD1 for D (5 bases). The CDR3 length is 14 residues. The ends were cut back, 1 base at V and 3 bases at J, with 9 bases in the middle. Germline CDR1 is KGHSH and CDR2 is LQKENI. The CDR3 sequence is CASSPQLGDYGYTF. Here the CDR3 DNA reads TGTGCCAGCTCACCACAGCTAGGGGACTATGGCTACACCTTC.

The sample holds a few counts of this clone. The chain uses TRBV27 and TRBJ1-5; 8 bases map to TRBD1. Germline V gene sequence: CDR1 MNHEY, CDR2 SMNVEV (reference sequence). Losses at the gene ends were 6 bases for V and 2 bases for J; bases not matched to a gene: 6. This CDR3 is built from 15 residues. The CDR3 region has the DNA TGTGCCAGCAGACGACAGGGGAAAGGCAATCAGCCCCAGCATTTT. Translation gives CASRRQGKGNQPQHF.

In its sample, this clone is medium-sized. This chain joins TRBV18 and TRBJ2-5; D is unresolved. Germline V gene sequence: CDR1 KGHSH, CDR2 LQKENI. V was cut by 2 bases and J by 2 bases, with 6 bases left in between. The CDR3 loop spans 13 amino acids. CDR3 protein: CASSPYKQETQYF. CDR3 in DNA: TGTGCCAGCTCACCATACAAGCAAGAGACCCAGTACTTC.

This clone has more than one count but fewer than ten. The chain is built from TRBV21-1 and TRBJ2-7; the table's D call TRBD2 went unverified against the DNA. TRBV21-1 is flagged as a pseudogene. The CDR3 contains 16 residues. Here the CDR3 reads CASSPWTGENSYEQYF. The CDR3 bases are TGTGCCAGCAGCCCTTGGACGGGAGAGAACTCCTACGAGCAGTACTTC.

V is TRBV4-1 and J is TRBJ2-5; possibly TRBD1 for D (6 bases). Germline V gives CDR1 MGHRA, CDR2 YSYEKL. The CDR3 sequence is 15 residues long. Deletions cut 1 base from V and 5 bases from J, with 14 bases between. The CDR3 sequence is CASSQVRGWGETQYF. The CDR3 bases are TGCGCCAGCAGCCAAGTCAGGGGCTGGGGTGAGACCCAGTACTTC.

The chain links TRBV2 to TRBJ1-2, with D perhaps TRBD1 (5 bases). V lost 6 bases and J 6 bases, leaving 14 bases between the germline ends. Germline CDR1 reads SNHLY; CDR2 reads FYNNEI. The CDR3 extends over 13 amino acids. The chain's CDR3 is CASRLRVFDGYTF. The CDR3 DNA reads as TGTGCCAGCAGGCTCAGGGTCTTCGATGGCTACACCTTC. The full variable domain, completed using reference TRBV2 and TRBJ1-2, is EPEVTQTPSHQVTQMGQEVILRCVPISNHLYFYWYRQILGQKVEFLVSFYNNEISEKSEIFDDQFSVERPDGSNFTLKIRSTKLEDSAMYFCASRLRVFDGYTFGSGTRLTVV.

This clone was observed a handful of times. The chain couples TRBV5-1 to TRBJ2-5; 9 bases line up with TRBD2. CDR3 length equals 14 residues. The trim removed 4 bases at V and 5 bases at J, leaving 6 bases unmatched. In germline, CDR1 is SGHRS, CDR2 YFSETQ. The CDR3 is CASSQGLAGETQYF. Written as DNA, the CDR3 is TGCGCCAGCAGCCAGGGACTAGCTGGGGAGACCCAGTACTTC.

The gene calls are TRBV18 and TRBJ2-5; 7 nucleotides line up with TRBD1. This CDR3 has 14 amino acids. Germline values: CDR1 KGHSH, CDR2 LQKENI. Losses at the gene ends were 6 bases for V and 4 bases for J; bases not matched to a gene: 8. The CDR3: CASSSTTGSETQYF. CDR3 in DNA: TGTGCCAGCTCTTCAACGACAGGGTCAGAGACCCAGTACTTC.